These 9 T cell receptor beta chains were sequenced from one sample in a study of OX40 agonist ivuxolimab in advanced cancers. Sequencing was performed with immunoSEQ multiplex PCR; in TCRdb, only in-frame clones are kept and a portion is missing. The sample carries 50,000 to 75,000 clones, around 87% recorded once. Here the sequenced sample was CD4+ or CD8+ T cells sorted from blood, taken in a trial of the OX40 agonist ivuxolimab. Source of these receptors: an adult with an advanced solid tumor such as melanoma, head and neck, liver or kidney cancer.

V gene TRBV10-2 combines with J gene TRBJ2-7, with a weak D call TRBD2 (6 bases). The V gene lost 7 bases and the J gene lost 7 bases, with 14 bases spanning the gap. The germline CDR1 and CDR2 sequences are WSHSY and SAAADI. The CDR3 is 12 amino acids. The CDR3 DNA reads as TGCGCCAGCATGGAGTTCGGGGGAGAGCAGTACTTC. Translating it yields CASMEFGGEQYF.

V and J are TRBV7-9 and TRBJ1-5; D unclear. There are 14 residues in the CDR3. Per germline, CDR1 SEHNR and CDR2 FQNEAQ (reference sequence). Deletions cut 5 bases from V and 3 bases from J, with 11 bases between. The CDR3 coding sequence is TGTGCCAGCAGCCATGAGAGCACCAATCAGCCCCAGCATTTT. Translated: CASSHESTNQPQHF.

The chain employs TRBV2 and TRBJ1-4, with D perhaps TRBD1 (5 bases). V gave up 6 bases and J gave up 0 bases, with 8 bases separating them. CDR3 length: 14 amino acids. Germline lookup yields CDR1 SNHLY and CDR2 FYNNEI. The CDR3 region is CASRSGSTNEKLFF. DNA of the CDR3: TGTGCCAGCAGATCAGGGTCAACTAATGAAAAACTGTTTTTT.

V is TRBV28 and J is TRBJ2-2; D remains unclear. This CDR3 region has 11 residues. The V gene's germline CDR1 is MDHEN and CDR2 SYDVKM. The V end lost 5 bases, the J end lost 6 bases, and 4 bases lay between the germline ends. The CDR3 region is CASSLAGELFF. For the CDR3, the DNA is TGTGCCAGCAGTCTGGCCGGGGAGCTGTTTTTT. The complete variable domain, with remaining parts taken from reference TRBV28 and TRBJ2-2, reads DVKVTQSSRYLVKRTGEKVFLECVQDMDHENMFWYRQDPGLGLRLIYFSYDVKMKEKGDIPEGYSVSREKKERFSLILESASTNQTSMYLCASSLAGELFFGEGSRLTVL.

The chain links TRBV5-6 to TRBJ2-1; D is unclear. Trimming shortened V by 2 bases and J by 0 bases, and 12 bases separated the two germline ends. CDR3 size: 16 residues. CDR1 is SGHDT and CDR2 is YYEEEE in the germline V gene. The chain's CDR3 is CASSFIALSSYNEQFF. CDR3 DNA: TGTGCCAGCAGCTTTATCGCCTTGAGCTCCTACAATGAGCAGTTCTTC. The entire variable domain, with the rest obtained from reference TRBV5-6 and TRBJ2-1, is as follows: DAGVTQSPTHLIKTRGQQVTLRCSPKSGHDTVSWYQQALGQGPQFIFQYYEEEERQRGNFPDRFSGHQFPNYSSELNVNALLLGDSALYLCASSFIALSSYNEQFFGPGTRLTVL.

The chain has TRBV6-1 and TRBJ1-3, with D hard to call. In germline, CDR1 is MNHNS, CDR2 SASEGT. V was trimmed by 4 bases and J by 0 bases, leaving 13 bases between them. The CDR3 loop spans 16 amino acids. CDR3 nucleotide sequence: TGTGCCAGCAGTGTGCCGGTCTGGCGCTCTGGAAACACCATATATTTT. It translates to CASSVPVWRSGNTIYF.

V gene TRBV30 combines with J gene TRBJ2-2; D possibly corresponds to TRBD2 (5 bases). The V gene's germline CDR1 is GTSNPN and CDR2 SVGIG (reference sequence). The CDR3 contains 13 residues. V was cut by 0 bases and J by 4 bases, with 6 bases left in between. CDR3 bases: TGTGCCTGGAGTGTAGGAGGCACCGGGGAGCTGTTTTTT. This sequence encodes CAWSVGGTGELFF.

The chain recombines TRBV29-1 with TRBJ1-4; tentatively, D is TRBD1 (6 bases). Germline CDR1 and CDR2: SQVTM and ANQGSEA. V was shortened by 5 bases and J by 5 bases, with 12 bases between the two germline ends. This CDR3 is built from 13 residues. CDR3 coding DNA: TGCAGCGTTATCGGACAGTTCAATGAAAAACTGTTTTTT. Its translation: CSVIGQFNEKLFF. Full variable domain (rest looked up from reference TRBV29-1 and TRBJ1-4): SAVISQKPSRDICQRGTSLTIQCQVDSQVTMMFWYRQQPGQSLTLIATANQGSEATYESGFVIDKFPISRPNLTFSTLTVSNMSPEDSSIYLCSVIGQFNEKLFFGSGTQLSVL.

The V call is TRBV5-6, the J call TRBJ1-2; 7 bases align to TRBD1. V was clipped by 6 bases and J by 5 bases; unmatched bases: 19. In germline, CDR1 is SGHDT, CDR2 YYEEEE. CDR3 length: 17 residues. In nucleotides, the CDR3 is TGTGCCAGCAACTCAAACAGGGGATACCTCTCCAGGTATGGCTACACCTTC. Its translation: CASNSNRGYLSRYGYTF.